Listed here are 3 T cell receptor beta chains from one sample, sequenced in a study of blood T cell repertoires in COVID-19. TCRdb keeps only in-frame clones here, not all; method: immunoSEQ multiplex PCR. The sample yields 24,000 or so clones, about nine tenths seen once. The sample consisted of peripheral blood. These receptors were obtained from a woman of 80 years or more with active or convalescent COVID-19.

The CDR3 DNA follows: TGTGCCAGTAGAGACGCCAGGGGGACTAACTATGGCTACACCTTC. Encoded protein: CASRDARGTNYGYTF. The J gene is TRBJ1-2, the V gene TRBV19; 7 nucleotides agree with TRBD1. Unmatched junction bases numbered 7, after V lost 6 bases and J lost 0 bases. This CDR3 is 15 amino acids long. In germline, CDR1 is LNHDA, CDR2 SQIVND (reference sequence).

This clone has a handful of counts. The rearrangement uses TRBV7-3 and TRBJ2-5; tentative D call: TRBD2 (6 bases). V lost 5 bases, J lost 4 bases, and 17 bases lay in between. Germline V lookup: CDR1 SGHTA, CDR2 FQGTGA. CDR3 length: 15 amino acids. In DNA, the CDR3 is TGTGCCAGCAGCCGAGGGACTGGGAGGACAGAGACCCAGTACTTC. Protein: CASSRGTGRTETQYF.

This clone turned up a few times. Written as DNA, the CDR3 is TGTGCCAGCTCCCAACAGGGGGCGTCTGGGGCCAACGTCCTGACTTTC. Protein: CASSQQGASGANVLTF. J is TRBJ2-6 and V is TRBV18; 9 bases align to TRBD1. The CDR3 extends over 16 amino acids. Trimming removed 6 bases from V and 1 base from J; junction bases left unmatched: 4. The germline V gene has CDR1 KGHSH and CDR2 LQKENI.